This T cell receptor (beta chain) was sequenced during a study of shared clonotypes between healthy human individuals. Researchers ran the assay at a deep level. Profiled with immunoSEQ multiplex PCR; TCRdb holds only in-frame clones, not every one. The sample gives about 470,000 clones, 79% of which show up once; about 13% is in the top ten. A word on this clone: A much larger clone lies a single base off, so this may be a read error. The same CDR3 also results from other DNA sequences found in this sample.

This clonotype was obtained from a middle-aged woman in good health. Some clones in this sample may be carry-over from other donors' samples. Sequencing input: PBMCs.

This chain's CDR3 is CACLRSDRPLEQYF. CDR3 DNA sequence: TGCGCCTGCCTTAGATCAGACAGGCCGTTGGAGCAGTACTTC. The chain couples TRBV2 to TRBJ2-7, with D possibly TRBD1 on 6 matching bases. The CDR3 spans 14 residues. Germline lookup yields CDR1 SNHLY and CDR2 FYNNEI.